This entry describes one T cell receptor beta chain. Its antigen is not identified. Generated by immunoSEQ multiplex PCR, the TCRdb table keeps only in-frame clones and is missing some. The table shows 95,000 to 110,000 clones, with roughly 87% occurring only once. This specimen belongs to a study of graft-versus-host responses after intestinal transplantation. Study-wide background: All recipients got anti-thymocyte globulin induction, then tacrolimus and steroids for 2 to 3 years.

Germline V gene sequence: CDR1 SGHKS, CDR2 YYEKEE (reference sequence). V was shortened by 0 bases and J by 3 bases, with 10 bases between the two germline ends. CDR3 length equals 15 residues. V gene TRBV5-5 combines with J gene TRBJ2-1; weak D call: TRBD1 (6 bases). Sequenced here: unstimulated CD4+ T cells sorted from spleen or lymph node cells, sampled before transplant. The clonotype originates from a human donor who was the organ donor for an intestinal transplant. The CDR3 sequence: CASSLVQGRYNEQFF. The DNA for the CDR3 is TGTGCCAGCAGCTTGGTACAGGGACGCTACAATGAGCAGTTCTTC.